The TCR beta chain under discussion was sequenced for a study of identical twins. There are a few counts of this clonotype. Its target is not known. Template switching introduced a universal primer site, and the cDNA bore unique molecular identifiers. Each CDR3 protein gets one entry after TCRdb re-called the 5' RACE reads with MiXCR. In the table there are 240,000 or so distinct CDR3 sequences, roughly 7% of which are singletons. Germline V lookup: CDR1 DFQATT, CDR2 SNEGSKA (reference sequence). CDR3 length: 13 residues. Losses at the gene ends were 6 bases for V and 7 bases for J; bases not matched to a gene: 5. Study conclusions and caveats: The study found that models underestimated out-of-frame TCR alpha sharing in monozygotic twins. Abundant cord blood beta clonotypes carried fewer insertions; memory repertoires showed none.

These same data were also listed under a study on yellow fever vaccine responses in identical twins. This second study notes: Twins' vaccine T cell response reportedly gave the appearance of partial convergence and partial personalization.

Material for sequencing was memory (CD45RO+) T cells sorted from blood. The sequence was collected from a woman between 18 and 29 years old in good health. V gene TRBV20-1 combines with J gene TRBJ2-5; 13 nucleotides align to TRBD2. The CDR3 DNA reads TGCAGTGCCCCCGGACTAGCGGGAGCGACCCAGTACTTC. Encoded protein: CSAPGLAGATQYF.